A single sample gave rise to the 12 T cell receptor beta chains below, sequenced in a study of identical twins. One entry per CDR3 protein results from TCRdb running MiXCR on the 5' RACE reads. The table lists 200,000 to 250,000 distinct CDR3 sequences, about 7.5% of them singletons. The same sample was also studied in work on yellow fever vaccine responses in identical twins.

The sample was memory (CD45RO+) T cells sorted from blood. These receptors were taken from a woman aged 18-30 years in good health.

This clonotype was counted ten times or more. DNA of the CDR3: TGTGCCAGCTCGGGGGGGGATTTGAAAAACATTCAGTACTTC. Protein product: CASSGGDLKNIQYF. The chain is built from TRBV6-1 and TRBJ2-4; 8 bases are shared with TRBD2. Per germline, CDR1 MNHNS and CDR2 SASEGT. CDR3 size: 14 residues. V trimming: 8 bases; J trimming: 4 bases; junction bases outside the gene matches: 7.

This chain links TRBV7-2 with TRBJ1-2; D perhaps matches TRBD1 (6 bases). Trimming shortened V by 1 base and J by 6 bases, and 12 bases separated the two germline ends. Germline lookup yields CDR1 SGHTA and CDR2 FQGNSA. The CDR3 runs 14 residues. The CDR3 sequence: CASSLGRGEDGYTF. In nucleotides, the CDR3 is TGTGCCAGCAGCTTAGGCAGGGGTGAGGATGGCTACACCTTC.

This clonotype appeared a few times. The chain carries TRBV7-2 and TRBJ2-3, with D possibly being TRBD1 or TRBD2 (5 bases each). Trimming shortened V by 5 bases and J by 2 bases, and 14 bases separated the two germline ends. CDR1 SGHTA and CDR2 FQGNSA come from the germline V gene. The CDR3 runs 15 residues. For the CDR3, the DNA is TGTGCCAGCAGCCCTGTGTGGGGGACCACAGATACGCAGTATTTT. It is translated as CASSPVWGTTDTQYF.

On this clonotype: An end of the junction differs from the germline gene, which may be a read error. The chain combines TRBV20-1 with TRBJ2-2, with 9 nucleotides matching TRBD2. This CDR3 contains 14 residues. Germline loops: CDR1 DFQATT, CDR2 SNEGSKA (reference sequence). The CDR3 nucleotides are TGCAGTGCGAGAGCGGGAGGGAACACCGGGGAGCTGTTTTTT. Translation gives CSARAGGNTGELFF.

The rearrangement joins TRBV11-2 to TRBJ2-5, with 12 nucleotides matching TRBD2. V shed 5 bases and J 5 bases; nucleotides not matched to a gene: 15. Germline CDR1 reads SGHAT; CDR2 reads FQNNGV. The CDR3 has 18 amino acids. The CDR3 DNA follows: TGTGCCAGCAGCCTACACGTTCCGGGACTAGCGGGTGGGGAGACCCAGTACTTC. Its protein product is CASSLHVPGLAGGETQYF.

This clonotype occurred many times. The chain joins TRBV9 to TRBJ2-3; 9 nucleotides line up with TRBD2. Germline CDR1 is SGDLS and CDR2 is YYNGEE. J gave up 3 bases and V 4 bases, and 3 bases lay outside the gene matches. The CDR3 is made up of 14 amino acids. The DNA for the CDR3 is TGTGCCAGCAGCCTTGGACTAGCGACAGATACGCAGTATTTT. Protein sequence: CASSLGLATDTQYF. The full variable domain, rest sourced from reference TRBV9 and TRBJ2-3, is DSGVTQTPKHLITATGQRVTLRCSPRSGDLSVYWYQQSLDQGLQFLIQYYNGEERAKGNILERFSAQQFPDLHSELNLSSLELGDSALYFCASSLGLATDTQYFGPGTRLTVL.

J is TRBJ2-2 and V is TRBV11-2; 8 nucleotides agree with TRBD2. V shed 5 bases and J 4 bases; nucleotides not matched to a gene: 9. Germline V CDR1 and CDR2: SGHAT, FQNNGV. The CDR3 totals 16 residues. The CDR3 protein is CASSPGGLAITGELFF. The CDR3 nucleotides read TGTGCCAGCAGCCCCGGCGGACTAGCTATCACCGGGGAGCTGTTTTTT.

This clonotype was seen many times. The genes are TRBV30 and TRBJ2-5; no firm D call. V was shortened by 0 bases and J by 2 bases, with 4 bases between the two germline ends. CDR3 length: 12 amino acids. CDR1 and CDR2 from the germline V gene are GTSNPN and SVGIG (reference sequence). CDR3 sequence (DNA): TGTGCCTGGAGTGTACGACAAGAGACCCAGTACTTC. This translates into CAWSVRQETQYF.

Many counts were recorded for this clonotype. The chain is built from TRBV7-9 and TRBJ2-7, with D perhaps matching TRBD1 (5 bases). Germline lookup yields CDR1 SEHNR and CDR2 FQNEAQ (reference sequence). Trimming stripped 5 bases from V and 3 bases from J, with 8 bases between. The CDR3 length is 12 residues. CDR3 region: CASSLRVYEQYF. The DNA of the CDR3 is TGTGCCAGCAGCCTCAGGGTCTACGAGCAGTACTTC.

The genes are TRBV6-1 and TRBJ2-7, with unresolved D. CDR1 and CDR2 (germline): MNHNS, SASEGT. Deletions cut 4 bases from V and 5 bases from J, with 9 bases between. The CDR3 has 12 amino acids. The CDR3 protein is CASSVEMHEQYF. Here the CDR3 DNA reads TGTGCCAGCAGTGTCGAGATGCACGAGCAGTACTTC.

This clonotype was observed many times. The V and J genes are TRBV11-2 and TRBJ2-7; a weak D match, TRBD1 (6 bases). Germline CDR1 and CDR2: SGHAT and FQNNGV. This CDR3 has 13 residues. Deletions cut 5 bases from V and 6 bases from J, with 14 bases between. This CDR3 is CASSHTQGSEQYF. The CDR3 DNA reads TGTGCCAGCAGCCATACACAGGGCAGCGAGCAGTACTTC.

The chain employs TRBV28 and TRBJ2-1; unclear D gene. This CDR3 region has 13 residues. CDR1 is MDHEN, CDR2 SYDVKM, per germline. V was cut by 3 bases and J by 6 bases, with 9 bases left in between. The CDR3 sequence: CASSFQASNEQFF. The DNA for the CDR3 is TGTGCCAGCAGTTTCCAAGCTTCCAATGAGCAGTTCTTC.